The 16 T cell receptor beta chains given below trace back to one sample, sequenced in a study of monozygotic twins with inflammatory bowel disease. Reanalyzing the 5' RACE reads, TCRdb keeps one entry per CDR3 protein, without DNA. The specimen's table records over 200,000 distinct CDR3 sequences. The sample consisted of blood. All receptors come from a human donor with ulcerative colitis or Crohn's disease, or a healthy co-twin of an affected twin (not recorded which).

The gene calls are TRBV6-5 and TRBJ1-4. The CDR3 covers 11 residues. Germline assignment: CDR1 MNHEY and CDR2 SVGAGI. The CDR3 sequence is CASSEGWKLFF.

The CDR3 is CASSVGTVTDTQYF. The chain employs TRBV9 and TRBJ2-3; TCRdb picks TRBD2, but there is no DNA to check that call. Germline V gives CDR1 SGDLS, CDR2 YYNGEE. The CDR3 sequence is 14 residues long.

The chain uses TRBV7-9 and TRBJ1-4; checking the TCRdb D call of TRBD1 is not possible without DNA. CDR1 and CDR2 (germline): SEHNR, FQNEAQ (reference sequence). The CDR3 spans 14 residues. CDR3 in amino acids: CASSQDPQGEKLFF.

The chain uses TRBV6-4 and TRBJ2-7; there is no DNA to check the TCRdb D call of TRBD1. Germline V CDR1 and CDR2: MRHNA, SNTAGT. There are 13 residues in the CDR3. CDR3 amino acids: CASPCSQVHEQYF.

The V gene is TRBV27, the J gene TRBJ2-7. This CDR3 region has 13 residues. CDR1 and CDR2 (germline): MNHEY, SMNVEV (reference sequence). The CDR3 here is CASSFSLDGEQYF.

CDR3 region: CASSSLQTPLVYEQYF. The chain carries TRBV19 and TRBJ2-7; TCRdb proposes TRBD2, but this gene call is untestable without DNA. Germline values: CDR1 LNHDA, CDR2 SQIVND (reference sequence). The CDR3 consists of 16 residues.

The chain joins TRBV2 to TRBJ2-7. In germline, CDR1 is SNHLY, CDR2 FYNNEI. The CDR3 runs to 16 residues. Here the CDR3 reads CASSGVMVSVSYEQYF.

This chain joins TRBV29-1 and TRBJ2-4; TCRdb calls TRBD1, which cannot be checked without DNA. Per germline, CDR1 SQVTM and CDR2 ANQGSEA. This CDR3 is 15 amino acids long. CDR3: CSVGETGGPKNIQYF.

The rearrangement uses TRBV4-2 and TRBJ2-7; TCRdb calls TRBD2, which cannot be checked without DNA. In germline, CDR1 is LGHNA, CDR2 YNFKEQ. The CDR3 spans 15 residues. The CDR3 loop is CASSQGLAGEGEQYF.

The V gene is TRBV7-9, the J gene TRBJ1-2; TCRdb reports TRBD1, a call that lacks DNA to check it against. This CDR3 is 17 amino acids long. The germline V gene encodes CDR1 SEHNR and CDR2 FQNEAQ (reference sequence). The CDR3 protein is CASSLAVGTKGAYGYTF.

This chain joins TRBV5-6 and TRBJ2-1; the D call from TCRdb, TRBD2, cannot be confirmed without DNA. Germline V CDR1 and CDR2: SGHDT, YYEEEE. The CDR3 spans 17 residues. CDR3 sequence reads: CASSLMPSGGGYNEQFF.

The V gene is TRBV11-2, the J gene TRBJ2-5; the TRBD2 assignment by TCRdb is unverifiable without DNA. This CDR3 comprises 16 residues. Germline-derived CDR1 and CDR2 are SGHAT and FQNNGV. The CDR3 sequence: CASSPIGSSAMETQYF.

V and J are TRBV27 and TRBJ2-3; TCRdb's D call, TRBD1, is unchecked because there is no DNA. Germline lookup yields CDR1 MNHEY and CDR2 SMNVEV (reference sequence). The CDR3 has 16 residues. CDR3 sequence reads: CASSPRQGRRTDTQYF.

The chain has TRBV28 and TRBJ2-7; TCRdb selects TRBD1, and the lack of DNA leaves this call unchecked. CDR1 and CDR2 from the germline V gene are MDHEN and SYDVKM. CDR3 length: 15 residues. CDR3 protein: CASRGQPELRYEQYF.

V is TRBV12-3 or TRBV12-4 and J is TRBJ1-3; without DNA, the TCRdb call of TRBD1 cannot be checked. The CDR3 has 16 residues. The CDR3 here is CASSRSGQAFVNTIYF.

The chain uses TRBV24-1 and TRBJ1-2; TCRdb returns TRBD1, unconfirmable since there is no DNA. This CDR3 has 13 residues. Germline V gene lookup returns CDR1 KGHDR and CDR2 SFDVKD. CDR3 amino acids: CATSGSREYGYTF.